One and the same sample provided the 13 T cell receptor beta chains below, sequenced in a study of Graves' ophthalmopathy and Graves' hyperthyroidism. RNA transcripts served as template for amplifying TCR beta CDR3 sequences. HTBI-primed RT-PCR formed the first round, and a multiplex PCR formed the second. TCRdb re-derived calls from the multiplex PCR reads in MiXCR, one entry per CDR3 protein. The table records around 470,000 distinct CDR3 sequences, approximately 14% of them present only once. Sequencing was carried out using blood. The receptors shown here come from a woman in her thirties with Graves' ophthalmopathy.

This clonotype was counted between two and nine times. The J gene is TRBJ1-2, the V gene TRBV4-1, with 8 bases fitting TRBD1. V dropped 1 base and J dropped 7; count of bases not matched to a gene: 8. The germline gives CDR1 MGHRA, CDR2 YSYEKL. The CDR3 is 15 residues long. The CDR3 region is CASSQAQGAQPGYTF. DNA for the CDR3: TGCGCCAGCAGCCAAGCCCAGGGGGCGCAGCCTGGCTACACCTTC.

This clonotype was recorded many times. The rearrangement links TRBV20-1 to TRBJ2-7; TRBD2 aligns across 8 bases. V lost 7 bases, J lost 1 base, and 6 bases stayed unmatched. Germline V gene data show CDR1 as DFQATT and CDR2 as SNEGSKA (reference sequence). CDR3 size: 13 residues. This CDR3 is CSVERGLSYEQYF. The CDR3 coding sequence is TGCAGTGTTGAGCGGGGGTTATCCTACGAGCAGTACTTC.

This clonotype was seen ten or more times. This chain uses TRBV12-3 or TRBV12-4 with TRBJ2-3; possible D gene TRBD1, 6 bases. The CDR3 consists of 14 residues. The V end lost 6 bases, the J end lost 2 bases, and 12 bases lay between the germline ends. The CDR3 reads CASSYHRDTDTQYF. The CDR3 DNA reads TGTGCCAGCAGCTACCACAGGGACACAGATACGCAGTATTTT.

This clonotype appeared many times. The chain couples TRBV20-1 to TRBJ1-1; D unclear. This CDR3 region has 13 residues. Germline CDR1 is DFQATT and CDR2 is SNEGSKA (reference sequence). The CDR3 DNA reads as TGCAGCCAGTCCGGCCCCGCCGCGACTGAAGCTTTCTTT. It is translated as CSQSGPAATEAFF.

By sample fraction, this clonotype is medium-sized. The rearrangement joins TRBV15 to TRBJ1-5; D gene uncertain. The CDR3 totals 15 residues. Germline assignment: CDR1 LNHNV and CDR2 YYDKDF (reference sequence). Trimming cost V 2 bases and J 2 bases, with 10 bases left between them. In nucleotides, the CDR3 is TGTGCCACCAGCAGAACTTATGGGGGCAATCAGCCCCAGCATTTT. Amino acid sequence: CATSRTYGGNQPQHF.

This clonotype was detected ten times or more. V and J are TRBV19 and TRBJ2-5; 10 nucleotides match TRBD2. This CDR3 is 13 amino acids long. Losses at the gene ends were 5 bases for V and 5 bases for J; bases not matched to a gene: 2. Looked up from germline, CDR1 is LNHDA and CDR2 is SQIVND (reference sequence). CDR3 bases: TGTGCCAGTAGTCCGACTAGCGGGGAGACCCAGTACTTC. It codes for CASSPTSGETQYF.

The J gene is TRBJ1-1, the V gene TRBV28, with D uncertain. The germline V gene has CDR1 MDHEN and CDR2 SYDVKM. The CDR3 has 13 amino acids. Trimming took 1 base from V and 6 from J, leaving 9 bases between them. CDR3 coding DNA: TGTGCCAGCAGTTTATTGTGTTCGTCTGAAGCTTTCTTT. It encodes CASSLLCSSEAFF.

This clonotype was counted at least ten times. The rearrangement joins TRBV6-1 to TRBJ2-2; 9 bases line up with TRBD2. J was trimmed by 7 bases and V by 6 bases; bases with no gene match: 9. The germline gives CDR1 MNHNS, CDR2 SASEGT. This CDR3 region has 15 residues. The CDR3 region is CASRSGRLMDGELFF. CDR3 nucleotides: TGTGCCAGCAGAAGCGGGAGGCTCATGGACGGGGAGCTGTTTTTT.

V usage is TRBV7-3 and J usage is TRBJ1-2; tentative D call: TRBD1 (5 bases). V lost 4 bases, J lost 0 bases, and 21 bases lay in between. The germline V gene encodes CDR1 SGHTA and CDR2 FQGTGA. The CDR3 consists of 18 residues. In nucleotides, the CDR3 is TGTGCCAGCAGCTCGGGGGTATGGGGAGGGAGGCCTAACTATGGCTACACCTTC. This codes for CASSSGVWGGRPNYGYTF.

This clonotype was picked up many times. This chain uses TRBV12-3 or TRBV12-4 with TRBJ2-7, with TRBD1 matching 8 bases. Losses at the gene ends were 4 bases for V and 5 bases for J; bases not matched to a gene: 7. This CDR3 contains 14 residues. In nucleotides, the CDR3 is TGTGCCAGCAGTTCCCGGACAGGGACAAACGAGCAGTACTTC. This translates into CASSSRTGTNEQYF.

This chain links TRBV28 with TRBJ2-3; TRBD1 aligns across 8 bases. The CDR3 length is 13 residues. The germline CDR1 and CDR2 sequences are MDHEN and SYDVKM. Germline trimming cut 6 bases from V and 4 bases from J; bases unmatched to any gene: 3. This CDR3 reads CASRMTGADTQYF. The DNA for the CDR3 is TGTGCCAGCAGGATGACAGGGGCAGATACGCAGTATTTT.

This clonotype has ten or more counts. The chain joins TRBV6-1 to TRBJ1-2; D is perhaps TRBD1 (6 bases). V shed 2 bases and J shed 0 bases, with 10 bases lying between them. The CDR3 runs to 15 residues. Per germline, CDR1 MNHNS and CDR2 SASEGT. The CDR3 DNA reads TGTGCCAGCAGTGAATCGGCAGGGGCTAACTATGGCTACACCTTC. This translates into CASSESAGANYGYTF.

Written as DNA, the CDR3 is TGTGCCTGGAGTACGAGGGGAAGGGGGCGCTCAGGTTCCTACGAGCAGTACTTC. It codes for CAWSTRGRGRSGSYEQYF. The V call is TRBV30, the J call TRBJ2-7; TRBD1 matches at 7 bases. From germline, CDR1 is GTSNPN and CDR2 SVGIG (reference sequence). The junction had 17 bases not matched to a gene; V was cut back by 2 bases and J by 1 base. The CDR3 contains 18 residues.